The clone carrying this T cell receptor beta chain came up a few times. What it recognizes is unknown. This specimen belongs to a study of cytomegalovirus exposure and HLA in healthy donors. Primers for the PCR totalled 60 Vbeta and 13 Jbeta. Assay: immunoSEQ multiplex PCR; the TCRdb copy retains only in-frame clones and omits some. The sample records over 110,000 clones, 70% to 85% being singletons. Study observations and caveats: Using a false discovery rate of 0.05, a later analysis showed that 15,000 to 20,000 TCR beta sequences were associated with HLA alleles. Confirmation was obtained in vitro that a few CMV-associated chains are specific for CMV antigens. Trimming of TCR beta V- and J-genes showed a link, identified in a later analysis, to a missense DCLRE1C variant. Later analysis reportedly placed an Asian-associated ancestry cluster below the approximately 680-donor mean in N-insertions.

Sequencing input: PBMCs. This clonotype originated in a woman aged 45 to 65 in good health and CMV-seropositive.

CDR3 sequence: CASRDGTAGYTF. For the CDR3, the DNA is TGTGCCAGCAGGGACGGGACAGCTGGCTACACCTTC. V usage is TRBV2 and J usage is TRBJ1-2; TRBD1 matches 7 bases. The ends lost 6 bases at V and 7 bases at J; junction bases unmatched: 5. Germline V lookup: CDR1 SNHLY, CDR2 FYNNEI. CDR3 size: 12 residues.